The T cell receptor (beta chain) described here comes from a study of post-analysis software for immune sequencing data. The CDR3 runs to 15 residues. J gave up 5 bases and V 5 bases, and 8 bases lay outside the gene matches. The germline V gene has CDR1 SGHTA and CDR2 FQGNSA. Study-wide results and limits: Roughly 5 TRBV segments occurring more often in patients than controls included TRBV5-6, TRBV5-1 and TRBV20-1.

Notes on this clonotype: What it binds is unknown.

Presence of unique molecular identifiers characterized the TCR beta cDNA libraries. TCRdb processed the PCR reads anew with MiXCR; each CDR3 protein has one entry. The data contain hundreds of thousands of distinct CDR3 sequences, approximately 60% of them singletons. The sequenced sample consisted of blood. This sequence originates from a girl aged 2 to 10 with multiple sclerosis. This chain links TRBV7-2 with TRBJ2-5, with 10 bases aligning to TRBD1. CDR3 in amino acids: CASSLLGTGDETQYF. As DNA, the CDR3 is TGTGCCAGCAGCCTCCTGGGGACAGGGGATGAGACCCAGTACTTC.